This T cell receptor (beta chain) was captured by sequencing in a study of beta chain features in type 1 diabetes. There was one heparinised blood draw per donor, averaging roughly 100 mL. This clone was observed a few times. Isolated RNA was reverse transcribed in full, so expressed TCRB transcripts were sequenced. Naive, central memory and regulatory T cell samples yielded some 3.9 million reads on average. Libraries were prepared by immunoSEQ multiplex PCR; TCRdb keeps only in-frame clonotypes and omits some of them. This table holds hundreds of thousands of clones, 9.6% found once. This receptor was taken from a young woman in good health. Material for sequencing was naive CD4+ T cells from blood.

CDR3 sequence (DNA): TGCGCCAGCAGCTCGGGACAGGGGAACACCGGGGAGCTGTTTTTT. Translated: CASSSGQGNTGELFF. The chain carries TRBV5-1 and TRBJ2-2; 9 bases are shared with TRBD1. The germline CDR1 and CDR2 sequences are SGHRS and YFSETQ. The ends lost 3 bases at V and 1 base at J; junction bases unmatched: 1. The CDR3 runs 15 residues.